This T cell receptor beta chain was identified during a study of T-cell memory formation after mild COVID-19. Across the study: TCR clusters were mostly donor specific.

The V segment lost 0 bases and the J segment 12 bases; nucleotides outside the gene matches: 7. Germline CDR1 reads SGHRS; CDR2 reads YFSETQ. CDR3 length equals 14 residues. It was 5'RACE with constant-segment primers that produced the TCR alpha and TCR beta cDNA libraries, which carried sample barcodes and UMIs. MiXCR, run by TCRdb on the 5' RACE reads, gives a single entry per CDR3 protein. The sample holds 350,000 to 500,000 distinct CDR3 sequences, roughly 18% seen once. Study-level findings and limits: CM and EM subsets held most contracting CD4+ clones; EMRA held CD8+ ones. Confirmation of SARS-CoV-2 specificity was lacking for second-wave clones peaking day 37.

Comments on this clonotype: Its antigen is as yet unknown.

The source material was PBMCs or a T cell subset sorted from them (not recorded which). The sequence was obtained from a man between 18 and 29 years old who had mild COVID-19 (a few samples of this study predate the infection). Cell type and time point are not known. The chain couples TRBV5-1 to TRBJ2-1, with 9 bases identical to TRBD1. The CDR3, as DNA: TGCGCCAGCAGCTTGGGACAGGGGGATGGAGTGCAGTTCTTC. Its translation: CASSLGQGDGVQFF.